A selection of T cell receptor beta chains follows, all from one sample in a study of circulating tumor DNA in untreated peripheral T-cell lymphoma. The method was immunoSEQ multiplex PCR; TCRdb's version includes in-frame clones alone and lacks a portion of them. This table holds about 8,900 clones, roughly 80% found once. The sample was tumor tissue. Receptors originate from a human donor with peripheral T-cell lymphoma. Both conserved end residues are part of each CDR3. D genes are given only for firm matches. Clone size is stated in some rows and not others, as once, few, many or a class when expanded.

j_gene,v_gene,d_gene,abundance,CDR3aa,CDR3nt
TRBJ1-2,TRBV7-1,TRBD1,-,CASSLGQGNGYTF,TGTGCCAGCAGTTTGGGACAGGGGAATGGCTACACCTTC
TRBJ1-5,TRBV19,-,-,CASSPGNQPQHF,TGTGCCAGTTCCCCGGGCAATCAGCCCCAGCATTTT
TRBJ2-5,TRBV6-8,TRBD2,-,CAISGGTIFQETQYF,TGTGCCATCAGTGGGGGGACTATCTTCCAAGAGACCCAGTACTTC
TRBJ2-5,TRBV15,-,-,CATSTGTVPRETQYF,TGTGCCACCAGCACAGGGACTGTCCCCAGGGAGACCCAGTACTTC
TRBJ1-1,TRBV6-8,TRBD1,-,CASSYPTGQGGTEAFF,TGTGCCAGCAGTTACCCCACGGGGCAGGGGGGAACTGAAGCTTTCTTT
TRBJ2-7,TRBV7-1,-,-,CASSLQEGSPEQYF,TGTGCCAGCAGCTTACAGGAAGGGTCCCCCGAGCAGTACTTC
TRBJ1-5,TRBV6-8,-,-,CASSYGGISNQPQHF,TGTGCCAGCAGTTACGGGGGGATCAGCAATCAGCCCCAGCATTTT
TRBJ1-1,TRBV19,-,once,CASSMSGDMNTEAFF,TGTGCCAGTAGTATGTCCGGGGACATGAACACTGAAGCTTTCTTT
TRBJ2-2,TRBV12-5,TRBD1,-,CASISGRDRTNTGELFF,TGTGCCAGCATCTCCGGAAGGGACAGGACGAACACCGGGGAGCTGTTTTTT
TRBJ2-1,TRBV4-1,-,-,CASSLPGPSHNEQFF,TGCGCCAGCAGCCTTCCGGGGCCGTCACATAATGAGCAGTTCTTC
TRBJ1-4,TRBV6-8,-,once,CAISGTDDNEKLFF,TGTGCCATCAGTGGGACGGATGATAATGAAAAACTGTTTTTT
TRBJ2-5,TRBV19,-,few,CASRRAVQETQYF,TGTGCCAGTCGGAGAGCCGTCCAAGAGACCCAGTACTTC
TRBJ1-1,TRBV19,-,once,CATSRRNTEAFF,TGTGCCACCTCTCGGAGGAACACTGAAGCTTTCTTT
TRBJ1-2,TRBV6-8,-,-,CASSSTGLYGYTF,TGTGCCAGCAGTTCGACAGGCCTCTATGGCTACACCTTC
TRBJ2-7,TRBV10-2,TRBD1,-,CASSESRQGHYEQYF,TGCGCCAGCAGTGAGTCCAGACAGGGGCACTACGAGCAGTACTTC
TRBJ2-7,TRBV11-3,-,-,CASSLGTGKYDEQYF,TGTGCCAGCAGCTTAGGTACCGGAAAGTATGACGAGCAGTACTTC
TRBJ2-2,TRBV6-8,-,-,CASSYYRDSFRTGELFF,TGTGCCAGCAGTTACTACAGGGATTCATTTCGCACCGGGGAGCTGTTTTTT
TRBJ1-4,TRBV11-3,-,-,CASSLDSVGVPGGLFF,TGTGCCAGCAGCTTAGATTCAGTGGGGGTTCCGGGAGGACTGTTTTTT
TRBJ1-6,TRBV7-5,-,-,CASTSTGANSPLHF,TGTGCCAGCACCTCTACAGGGGCTAATTCACCCCTCCACTTT
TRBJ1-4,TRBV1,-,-,CASSQVLDRGEKLFF,TGCGCCAGCAGCCAAGTTTTGGACAGGGGTGAAAAACTGTTTTTT
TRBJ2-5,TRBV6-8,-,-,CAISVGEGQETQYF,TGTGCCATCAGTGTGGGAGAGGGGCAAGAGACCCAGTACTTC
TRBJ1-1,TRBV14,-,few,CASSPPLRETNTEAFF,TGTGCCAGCAGCCCGCCCCTGAGGGAGACGAACACTGAAGCTTTCTTT
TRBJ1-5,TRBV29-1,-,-,CSVAASGLQPQHF,TGCAGCGTAGCTGCCTCAGGGCTTCAGCCCCAGCATTTT
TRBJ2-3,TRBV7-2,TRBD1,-,CASSLVWTGTDTQYF,TGTGCCAGCAGCTTAGTATGGACAGGGACAGATACGCAGTATTTT
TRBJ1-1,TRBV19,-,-,CASSISPMSTEAFF,TGTGCCAGTAGTATATCACCCATGAGCACTGAAGCTTTCTTT
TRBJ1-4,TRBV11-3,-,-,CASSSQGFNEKLFF,TGTGCCAGCAGCTCCCAAGGGTTTAATGAAAAACTGTTTTTT
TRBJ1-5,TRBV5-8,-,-,CASSLGVGPDQPQHF,TGTGCCAGCAGCTTGGGCGTGGGTCCCGATCAGCCCCAGCATTTT
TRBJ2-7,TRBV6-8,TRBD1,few,CASTLTPGQGDYEQYF,TGTGCCAGCACCCTTACCCCGGGACAGGGGGATTACGAGCAGTACTTC
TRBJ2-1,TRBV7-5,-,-,CASSLAGAGGRRNEQFF,TGTGCCAGCAGCTTAGCGGGAGCGGGGGGGCGTCGAAATGAGCAGTTCTTC
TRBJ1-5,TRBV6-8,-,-,CASGGGAGSNQPQHF,TGTGCCAGCGGAGGGGGGGCAGGCAGCAATCAGCCCCAGCATTTT
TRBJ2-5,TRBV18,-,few,CASSPGQRETQYF,TGTGCCAGCTCACCCGGACAGAGAGAGACCCAGTACTTC
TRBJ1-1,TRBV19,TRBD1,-,CASSIAQTGGTEAFF,TGTGCCAGTAGTATAGCACAAACAGGGGGCACTGAAGCTTTCTTT